This entry describes one T cell receptor (beta chain). Antigen specificity is unknown. The CDR3 has 17 residues. The germline V gene has CDR1 SGHTA and CDR2 FQGNSA. The source of the sample is a study of T cells expressing NK-cell markers. Across the whole study: Investigators obtained TCR beta repertoires from sorted CD3+CD56+NKG2C+, CD3+CD56+NKG2C- and CD3+CD56-NKG2C+ T cells.

TCRdb reanalyzed the 5' RACE reads and collapses them to one entry per CDR3 protein, without DNA. This sample's clone table lists 400,000 to 550,000 distinct CDR3 sequences. Study-level points and caveats: HCMV specificity was not established for the expanded NKG2C+ T cell clones. Among a handful of donors, these clonotypes also ranked first in the CD3+CD56-NKG2C+ fraction. Dominant NKG2C+ clonotypes in five to seven donors made up about 1.0-7.0% of CD8+ T cells.

Specimen: blood T cells: a sorted CD56 or NKG2C T cell subset, CD4+ or CD8+ T cells, or bulk PBMC T cells (not recorded which). The TCR was taken from a woman aged 18 to 75 in good health. The J gene is TRBJ2-6, the V gene TRBV7-2. CDR3 amino acids: CASSLVPTPYGANVLTF.